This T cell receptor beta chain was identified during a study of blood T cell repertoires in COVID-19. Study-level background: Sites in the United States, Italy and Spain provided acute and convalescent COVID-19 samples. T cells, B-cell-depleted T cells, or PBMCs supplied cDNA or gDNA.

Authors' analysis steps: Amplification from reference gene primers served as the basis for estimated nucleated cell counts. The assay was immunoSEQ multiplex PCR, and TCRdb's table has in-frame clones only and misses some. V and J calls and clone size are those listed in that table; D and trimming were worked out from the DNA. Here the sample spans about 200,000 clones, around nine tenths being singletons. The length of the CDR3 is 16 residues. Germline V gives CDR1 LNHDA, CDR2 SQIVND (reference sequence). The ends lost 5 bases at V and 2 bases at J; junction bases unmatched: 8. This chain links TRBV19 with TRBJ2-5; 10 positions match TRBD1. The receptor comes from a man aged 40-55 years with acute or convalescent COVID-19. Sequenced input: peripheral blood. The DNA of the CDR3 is TGTGCCAGTAGTTCTTCTCGGACAGGGGGGCAAGAGACCCAGTACTTC. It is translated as CASSSSRTGGQETQYF.